This T cell receptor beta chain was obtained from a study of human T cells and chemical hapten exposure (dated by TCRdb to the early 2020s). About the investigation overall: For sensitization, 2% DPC in acetone was applied to an approximately 2 cm by approximately 2 cm area of upper inner arm skin. Throughout the roughly 26-week study period, patients were also given weekly therapeutic DPC doses on the scalp. Blood samples were taken from patients before sensitization (week 0) and then at 2, 6 and about 24 weeks after DPC sensitization. For TCR sequencing, blood came from 25 to 35 alopecia patients at anywhere from one to four time points (pre-sensitization, 2, 6 and 24 weeks). Alopecia areata with under or over 50% scalp involvement, alopecia totalis and alopecia universalis were represented in the patient cohort, which was mostly female. Libraries were pooled for sequencing, and variation in per-sample TCR yields was attributed mainly to small differences in library volumes within the pool. Peripheral blood TCR repertoire changes were tracked in vivo in alopecia patients during primary and secondary sensitization to the hapten diphenylcyclopropenone (DPC). Patch testing was done on the upper back using Finn chambers containing 0.01% DPC, and results were scored after 6 days according to International Contact Dermatitis Research Group standards. What the study reported, not specific to this receptor: DPC sensitization did not change how many TCRs were above 1 in 1000 frequency, and no evidence was found of alterations in global repertoire structure. Significantly more large CDR3 similarity clusters were formed by expanded TCRs than by pre-sensitization or healthy control sets, consistent with antigen-driven responses. Repeated subsampling changed both the strength of the expansion versus patch-test correlation and the threshold at which that correlation became significant. Patch test score was positively correlated with the number of PT1 expanded TCRs, with significance at thresholds 8, 16 and 32 but not at 4. Alopecia, a presumed autoimmune disease, was present in all patients, so the immune response of the patients might differ from that of healthy individuals.

The time point label corresponds to: patch test 3, about 24 weeks after DPC sensitization. The treatment or condition label, as the study defines it: therapeutic diphenylcyclopropenone sensitization with weekly scalp DPC. Blood at each patch-test visit was drawn before the patch test was applied. Eligible patients were aged 18 to 70, diagnosed with alopecia, deemed suitable for DPC therapy, and excluded if pregnant. Unfractionated whole blood was collected in Tempus Blood RNA tubes, and total RNA was extracted from that blood. The sample holds a few counts of this clonotype. The target of this receptor is not known. Base qualities are missing; no much larger clone stands one base away. The protocol used for the library was RACE. Sequencing relied on a NextSeq 500. During library preparation, unique molecular identifiers were attached to individual cDNA molecules so that TCRs could be counted in a quantitative, reproducible way. Both TCR alpha and TCR beta chains were sequenced from each blood RNA sample. Concerning the study's data processing: Samples had a median of about 90,000 TCRs, with a range from roughly 23,224 to 750,000. The Decombinator software suite was used to annotate V, J and CDR3 in the TCR reads. For the PS versus PT1 abundance plots, all samples were subsampled to the same number of TCRs (28,000). Expanded TCRs were defined as absent before sensitization and observed at least eight times at the 2-week time point. TCRdb trimmed public reads at Q25 via fastp, called clones via MiXCR and kept in-frame beta chains. Entries that share a CDR3 protein sequence are merged under the most common genes and DNA. The V and J calls were determined by TCRdb, not by the authors. Within this sample are 95,000 to 150,000 distinct CDR3 sequences, with about 10% of them counted one time only. The ten top clones hold under 2.5% of the sample.

The receptor's source is a woman between 50 and 59 years old with alopecia areata. Some clones in this sample may be carry-over from other donors' samples. The source was whole blood, collected in connection with sensitization to the hapten diphenylcyclopropenone (DPC).

The base sequence is TGTGCTAGTGGTCCGGGATTGGATACGCAGTATTTT. Its product reads: CASGPGLDTQYF. The chain links TRBV12-5 with TRBJ2-3; TRBD2 is a weak D gene call, 5 bases matching. As encoded in the germline V gene, CDR1 is LGHNT while CDR2 is FRNRAP. V lost 5 bases and J lost 6 bases; the stretch between them is 9 bases long. From the cysteine through the phenylalanine, the CDR3 covers 12 amino acids. Only the CDR3 DNA is retained, 36 bases long and in frame from the first base.